This T cell receptor beta chain came from a study of cytomegalovirus exposure and HLA in healthy donors. The PCR contained 60 Vbeta and 13 Jbeta primers. How the authors handled the data: Counted up in a later analysis, unique TCR beta chains came to some 72 million, with about 9.9 million shared. Assay used: immunoSEQ multiplex PCR; TCRdb lists only in-frame clones, some missing. That table is the source of V, J and clone size, and D and trimming were worked out from the DNA. The sample has some 70,000 clones. A note on this clone: The antigen remains unidentified.

Overall study findings and caveats: Immune exposure data for these donors was limited to CMV serostatus. In a later analysis, TCR beta V- and J-gene trimming showed a link to a missense DCLRE1C variant. Rates of TCR association differed by HLA locus in a later analysis, with DRB1 highest and HLA-C lowest.

Trimming cost V 3 bases and J 3 bases, with 11 bases left between them. The CDR3 is made up of 14 amino acids. From germline, CDR1 is SNHLY and CDR2 FYNNEI. This receptor was obtained from a middle-aged man in good health and CMV-seronegative. V and J are TRBV2 and TRBJ1-1; perhaps TRBD1 as D (5 bases). Sequenced: PBMCs. The DNA for the CDR3 is TGTGCCAGCAGTGAGGGGCGTCGCGACACTGAAGCTTTCTTT. Amino acid sequence: CASSEGRRDTEAFF.